This is a list of T cell receptor beta chains from one sample in a study of blood T cell repertoires in COVID-19. The protocol was immunoSEQ multiplex PCR, while the TCRdb copy is restricted to in-frame clones and leaves out a portion. The sample lists over 200,000 clones, approximately 82% occurring once. Sequencing was performed on peripheral blood. The receptors shown here come from a man in his forties with active or convalescent COVID-19. CDR3s include the opening cysteine and the closing phenylalanine or tryptophan. A D gene is named only where the DNA matches it firmly. Clone size appears in some rows only: once, few, many, or a class for an expanded clone.

j_gene: TRBJ2-4; abundance: -; d_gene: -; v_gene: TRBV6-5; CDR3nt: TGTGCCAGCAGTCCCACAGAGATTTTAAACATTCAGTACTTC; CDR3aa: CASSPTEILNIQYF
j_gene: TRBJ2-7; abundance: -; d_gene: -; v_gene: TRBV10-3; CDR3nt: TGTGCCATCAGTGAAAGTGGAGCATCCTACGAGCAGTACTTC; CDR3aa: CAISESGASYEQYF
j_gene: TRBJ2-3; abundance: -; d_gene: -; v_gene: TRBV9; CDR3nt: TGTGCCAGCAGCGGGATGACAGGTCCCACAGATACGCAGTATTTT; CDR3aa: CASSGMTGPTDTQYF
j_gene: TRBJ1-2; abundance: -; d_gene: TRBD1; v_gene: TRBV2; CDR3nt: TGTGCCAGCAGTGCGACAGGGAATGGCTACACCTTC; CDR3aa: CASSATGNGYTF
j_gene: TRBJ1-1; abundance: -; d_gene: TRBD1; v_gene: TRBV10-3; CDR3nt: TGTGCCATCAGTGGGACAGGATCAGAAGCTTTCTTT; CDR3aa: CAISGTGSEAFF
j_gene: TRBJ2-1; abundance: -; d_gene: -; v_gene: TRBV5-1; CDR3nt: TGCGCCAGCAGCTTGTTACTAGTGGCGGCCCCCGCTCAGTTCTTC; CDR3aa: CASSLLLVAAPAQFF
j_gene: TRBJ2-5; abundance: -; d_gene: -; v_gene: TRBV4-1; CDR3nt: TGCGCCAGCAGCCAAGAATCGTGGCAGGCCTCCCAAGAGACCCAGTACTTC; CDR3aa: CASSQESWQASQETQYF
j_gene: TRBJ2-3; abundance: -; d_gene: TRBD2; v_gene: TRBV6-4; CDR3nt: TGTGCCAGCAGTGTAGCGGGGGGCACAGATACGCAGTATTTT; CDR3aa: CASSVAGGTDTQYF
j_gene: TRBJ1-3; abundance: -; d_gene: TRBD1; v_gene: TRBV30; CDR3nt: TGTGCCTGGAGCTTTGGGACAGGGGCTGGAAACACCATATATTTT; CDR3aa: CAWSFGTGAGNTIYF
j_gene: TRBJ2-1; abundance: -; d_gene: TRBD1; v_gene: TRBV15; CDR3nt: TGTGCCACCAGCAGAGAGGGGACAGTTCACAATGAGCAGTTCTTC; CDR3aa: CATSREGTVHNEQFF
j_gene: TRBJ1-4; abundance: -; d_gene: -; v_gene: TRBV5-6; CDR3nt: TGTGCCAGCACCACCTGGAGGGTTGAAAAACTGTTTTTT; CDR3aa: CASTTWRVEKLFF
j_gene: TRBJ2-1; abundance: -; d_gene: TRBD1; v_gene: TRBV14; CDR3nt: TGTGCCAGCAGCCAACAACCACCGGGACAGGGTTTGAATGAGCAGTTCTTC; CDR3aa: CASSQQPPGQGLNEQFF
j_gene: TRBJ2-7; abundance: -; d_gene: -; v_gene: TRBV30; CDR3nt: TGTGCCTGGACCCCCCCAGGGAGGTACGAGCAGTACTTC; CDR3aa: CAWTPPGRYEQYF
j_gene: TRBJ2-1; abundance: once; d_gene: -; v_gene: TRBV30; CDR3nt: TGTGCCTGGAGTGTGACAACAGGTAATGAGCAGTTCTTC; CDR3aa: CAWSVTTGNEQFF
j_gene: TRBJ2-5; abundance: -; d_gene: TRBD2; v_gene: TRBV5-1; CDR3nt: TGCGCCAGCAGCTTTACTAGCGGGCCGTACCAAGAGACCCAGTACTTC; CDR3aa: CASSFTSGPYQETQYF
j_gene: TRBJ1-1; abundance: -; d_gene: TRBD1; v_gene: TRBV12-5; CDR3nt: TGTGCTAGTCAATCCGGACAGGGCCTTTATGAAGCTTTCTTT; CDR3aa: CASQSGQGLYEAFF
j_gene: TRBJ1-2; abundance: -; d_gene: -; v_gene: TRBV7-2; CDR3nt: TGTGCCAGCAGCTTAGGGCAGACAGACTATGGCTACACCTTC; CDR3aa: CASSLGQTDYGYTF
j_gene: TRBJ2-3; abundance: -; d_gene: TRBD2; v_gene: TRBV25-1; CDR3nt: TGTGCCAGCAGGGGACTAGCGGGGGGAGATACGCAGTATTTT; CDR3aa: CASRGLAGGDTQYF
j_gene: TRBJ1-1; abundance: -; d_gene: -; v_gene: TRBV7-9; CDR3nt: TGTGCCAGCAGCTTAGGGCAGGGGAACACTGAAGCTTTCTTT; CDR3aa: CASSLGQGNTEAFF
j_gene: TRBJ2-5; abundance: -; d_gene: TRBD2; v_gene: TRBV11-2; CDR3nt: TGTGCCAGCAGCTTCGCGGGGGTACCTCAAGAGACCCAGTACTTC; CDR3aa: CASSFAGVPQETQYF
j_gene: TRBJ2-1; abundance: -; d_gene: -; v_gene: TRBV29-1; CDR3nt: TGCAGCGTTAGTTCGGTGGCGGGATCGAGCTCCTACAATGAGCAGTTCTTC; CDR3aa: CSVSSVAGSSSYNEQFF
j_gene: TRBJ1-2; abundance: many; d_gene: TRBD1; v_gene: TRBV28; CDR3nt: TGTGCCAGCAGTAACAGGGGCCTCGCGAATGGCTACACCTTC; CDR3aa: CASSNRGLANGYTF
j_gene: TRBJ2-2; abundance: -; d_gene: -; v_gene: TRBV24-1; CDR3nt: TGTGCCACCAGTGATCCCTCCGATGACAACGCGTCCGGGGAGCTGTTTTTT; CDR3aa: CATSDPSDDNASGELFF
j_gene: TRBJ2-3; abundance: once; d_gene: -; v_gene: TRBV7-7; CDR3nt: TGTGCTAGCAGCCCTTTTGCAGGGGTGACAGATACGCAGTATTTT; CDR3aa: CASSPFAGVTDTQYF
j_gene: TRBJ2-1; abundance: -; d_gene: TRBD2; v_gene: TRBV6-5; CDR3nt: TGTGCCAGCACTAGGACTAGCGGGAGTCACAATGAGCAGTTCTTC; CDR3aa: CASTRTSGSHNEQFF
j_gene: TRBJ1-2; abundance: -; d_gene: -; v_gene: TRBV30; CDR3nt: TGTGCCTGGAGTACGCCGGGACACTCTAACTATGGCTACACCTTC; CDR3aa: CAWSTPGHSNYGYTF
j_gene: TRBJ2-1; abundance: -; d_gene: TRBD2; v_gene: TRBV7-9; CDR3nt: TGTGCCAGCAGTGGCCGTGGGGGAGGGCCGCTCTACAATGAGCAGTTCTTC; CDR3aa: CASSGRGGGPLYNEQFF
j_gene: TRBJ1-6; abundance: -; d_gene: -; v_gene: TRBV11-3; CDR3nt: TGTGCCAGCAGCCTAGAACTTCGTGACAGAAATAATTCACCCCTCCACTTT; CDR3aa: CASSLELRDRNNSPLHF
j_gene: TRBJ1-5; abundance: -; d_gene: -; v_gene: TRBV25-1; CDR3nt: TGTGCCAGCAGTGATGGGGAAGGGGGTACCAATCAGCCCCAGCATTTT; CDR3aa: CASSDGEGGTNQPQHF
j_gene: TRBJ2-2; abundance: -; d_gene: -; v_gene: TRBV9; CDR3nt: TGTGCCAGCAGCGGAACGGGACAGAACACCGGGGAGCTGTTTTTT; CDR3aa: CASSGTGQNTGELFF
j_gene: TRBJ2-3; abundance: few; d_gene: TRBD1; v_gene: TRBV4-1; CDR3nt: TGCGCCAGCACACGGGACAGGAGCACAGATACGCAGTATTTT; CDR3aa: CASTRDRSTDTQYF
j_gene: TRBJ1-1; abundance: -; d_gene: -; v_gene: TRBV2; CDR3nt: TGTGCCAGCAGCCTACAGGAAAGGGGGACTGAAGCTTTCTTT; CDR3aa: CASSLQERGTEAFF
j_gene: TRBJ2-7; abundance: -; d_gene: -; v_gene: TRBV7-9; CDR3nt: TGTGCCAGCAGCTTATCTCCAGGCGAGCAGTACTTC; CDR3aa: CASSLSPGEQYF
j_gene: TRBJ1-1; abundance: -; d_gene: -; v_gene: TRBV29-1; CDR3nt: TGCAGCGTGCTCGGGGACTTTAACACTGAAGCTTTCTTT; CDR3aa: CSVLGDFNTEAFF
j_gene: TRBJ2-3; abundance: -; d_gene: TRBD2; v_gene: TRBV11-2; CDR3nt: TGTGCCAGCACGCCTAGCGGGAGGACAGATACGCAGTATTTT; CDR3aa: CASTPSGRTDTQYF
j_gene: TRBJ1-1; abundance: -; d_gene: -; v_gene: TRBV19; CDR3nt: TGTGCCAGTAGTATTCAGGTAGGTGAAGCTTTCTTT; CDR3aa: CASSIQVGEAFF
j_gene: TRBJ1-1; abundance: -; d_gene: -; v_gene: TRBV24-1; CDR3nt: TGTGCCACCAGTGCACCCCCTCGGGCAGGGGAACCGGAGGCTGAAGCTTTCTTT; CDR3aa: CATSAPPRAGEPEAEAFF
j_gene: TRBJ2-4; abundance: -; d_gene: TRBD1; v_gene: TRBV7-3; CDR3nt: TGTGCCAGCAGCCCAGGGGGCGGAGGGGCCAAAAACATTCAGTACTTC; CDR3aa: CASSPGGGGAKNIQYF
j_gene: TRBJ1-1; abundance: -; d_gene: TRBD1; v_gene: TRBV7-8; CDR3nt: TGTGCCAGCAGCTTAGGCGGTATCAGGGGGCTGGGAAACACTGAAGCTTTCTTT; CDR3aa: CASSLGGIRGLGNTEAFF
j_gene: TRBJ2-1; abundance: -; d_gene: TRBD1; v_gene: TRBV12-5; CDR3nt: TGTGCTAGTGGTCCGGGACAGGGGACAGATGAGCAGTTCTTC; CDR3aa: CASGPGQGTDEQFF
j_gene: TRBJ2-1; abundance: -; d_gene: TRBD2; v_gene: TRBV6-5; CDR3nt: TGTGCCAGCAGTTACGCCGGGACTAGTAGCAATGAGCAGTTCTTC; CDR3aa: CASSYAGTSSNEQFF
j_gene: TRBJ1-2; abundance: -; d_gene: TRBD1; v_gene: TRBV4-1; CDR3nt: TGCGCCAGCAGCCAAGATAGGGGGCTTGGGAGACGCTATGGCTACACCTTC; CDR3aa: CASSQDRGLGRRYGYTF
j_gene: TRBJ2-2; abundance: -; d_gene: -; v_gene: TRBV5-1; CDR3nt: TGCGCCAGCAGCTTGGAGGCGGGGATGAACACCGGGGAGCTGTTTTTT; CDR3aa: CASSLEAGMNTGELFF
j_gene: TRBJ1-6; abundance: -; d_gene: -; v_gene: TRBV6-5; CDR3nt: TGTGCCAGCAGCCACCCGGAGGTTAATTCACCCCTCCACTTT; CDR3aa: CASSHPEVNSPLHF
j_gene: TRBJ1-4; abundance: -; d_gene: -; v_gene: TRBV13; CDR3nt: TGTGCCAGCAGCTTAGGTCACAGGACTAATGAAAAACTGTTTTTT; CDR3aa: CASSLGHRTNEKLFF
j_gene: TRBJ1-1; abundance: -; d_gene: -; v_gene: TRBV7-9; CDR3nt: TGTGCCAGCAGCTTAGTGGAGTGGGTGCCTGAAGCTTTCTTT; CDR3aa: CASSLVEWVPEAFF
j_gene: TRBJ1-5; abundance: -; d_gene: -; v_gene: TRBV6-4; CDR3nt: TGTGCCAGCTCAGAGCGAGAGTATCAGCCCCAGCATTTT; CDR3aa: CASSEREYQPQHF
j_gene: TRBJ2-7; abundance: -; d_gene: -; v_gene: TRBV30; CDR3nt: TGTGCCTGGAGTGTACAGGGCTACGAGCAGTACTTC; CDR3aa: CAWSVQGYEQYF
j_gene: TRBJ1-2; abundance: -; d_gene: TRBD1; v_gene: TRBV9; CDR3nt: TGTGCCAGCAGCCAAACCTTGACAGGGGCCCCATATGGCTACACCTTC; CDR3aa: CASSQTLTGAPYGYTF
j_gene: TRBJ1-1; abundance: -; d_gene: TRBD1; v_gene: TRBV18; CDR3nt: TGTGCCAGCTCACAAACCGGACAGGGGTATACTGAAGCTTTCTTT; CDR3aa: CASSQTGQGYTEAFF
j_gene: TRBJ2-1; abundance: few; d_gene: -; v_gene: TRBV6-5; CDR3nt: TGTGCCAGCAGTTTTGACTTAAGCTCCTACAATGAGCAGTTCTTC; CDR3aa: CASSFDLSSYNEQFF
j_gene: TRBJ2-1; abundance: -; d_gene: -; v_gene: TRBV5-4; CDR3nt: TGTGCCAGCAGCTTGAGGGCGGTCGAGGGGGATGAGCAGTTCTTC; CDR3aa: CASSLRAVEGDEQFF
j_gene: TRBJ1-1; abundance: -; d_gene: TRBD1; v_gene: TRBV6-5; CDR3nt: TGTGCCAGCAGCCCGGGACAGTCAGCGAACACTGAAGCTTTCTTT; CDR3aa: CASSPGQSANTEAFF
j_gene: TRBJ2-7; abundance: -; d_gene: -; v_gene: TRBV27; CDR3nt: TGTGCCAGCAGTTTATCGGAGACAGGTTTGTACGAGCAGTACTTC; CDR3aa: CASSLSETGLYEQYF
j_gene: TRBJ1-6; abundance: -; d_gene: TRBD1; v_gene: TRBV19; CDR3nt: TGTGCCAGTAGTACTACCGCGGGACAGGGTGGTTCACCCCTCCACTTT; CDR3aa: CASSTTAGQGGSPLHF
j_gene: TRBJ2-7; abundance: -; d_gene: -; v_gene: TRBV30; CDR3nt: TGTGCCTGGAGTCTCTCTAACGGAGGCTACGAGCAGTACTTC; CDR3aa: CAWSLSNGGYEQYF
j_gene: TRBJ2-5; abundance: -; d_gene: -; v_gene: TRBV21-1; CDR3nt: TGTGCCAGCAGTAAAAACAGGGCACGGCAAGAGACCCAGTACTTC; CDR3aa: CASSKNRARQETQYF
j_gene: TRBJ2-1; abundance: -; d_gene: -; v_gene: TRBV14; CDR3nt: TGTGCCAGCAGCCCAGGGAATGAGCAGTTCTTC; CDR3aa: CASSPGNEQFF
j_gene: TRBJ2-1; abundance: -; d_gene: TRBD2; v_gene: TRBV12-3/TRBV12-4; CDR3nt: TGTGCCAGCAAGCGGGGGGGGATGTTGACGCAGTTCTTC; CDR3aa: CASKRGGMLTQFF